These 24 T cell receptor beta chains were all obtained from the same sample, sequenced in a study of blood T cell repertoires in COVID-19. Method: immunoSEQ multiplex PCR; TCRdb's copy keeps in-frame clones and lacks some. The table has under 75,000 clones, roughly three quarters seen once. Material for sequencing was peripheral blood. The source is a woman aged 60-75 years with acute or convalescent COVID-19.

In its sample, this clone was seen a few times. This chain uses TRBV10-3 with TRBJ2-7; D is undetermined. The CDR3 spans 15 residues. The V and J ends lost 4 bases and 1 base respectively, with 14 bases between them. From germline, CDR1 is ENHRY and CDR2 SYGVKD. DNA for the CDR3: TGTGCCATCAGTGTAGGAGTCCAAACTTCCTACGAGCAGTACTTC. As protein: CAISVGVQTSYEQYF.

The chain links TRBV20-1 to TRBJ1-1; maybe TRBD1 (6 bases). This CDR3 is 12 amino acids long. CDR1 and CDR2 (germline): DFQATT, SNEGSKA (reference sequence). The V gene lost 3 bases and the J gene lost 7 bases, with 12 bases spanning the gap. The CDR3, as DNA: TGCAGTGCTAGTGGCAGGGGAGATGAAGCTTTCTTT. This gives the protein CSASGRGDEAFF.

This clone was counted once. The CDR3 sequence is CASGLVRLAGGPSSDTQYF. The CDR3 bases are TGTGCTAGTGGTTTGGTACGCCTAGCGGGGGGGCCGAGTTCAGATACGCAGTATTTT. The gene calls are TRBV12-5 and TRBJ2-3, with 12 bases that match TRBD2. This CDR3 spans 19 amino acids. Germline loops: CDR1 LGHNT, CDR2 FRNRAP. Unmatched junction bases numbered 11, after V lost 0 bases and J lost 4 bases.

Only one count was recorded for this clone. This chain links TRBV28 with TRBJ1-5; weak D call: TRBD1 (5 bases). Between the trimmed V and J ends, which lost 8 bases and 5 bases, there was a span of 16 bases. CDR1 and CDR2 (germline): MDHEN, SYDVKM. The CDR3 spans 14 residues. The DNA for the CDR3 is TGTGCCAGCTCAGCAGGGCCCCTTGATCAGCCCCAGCATTTT. It is translated as CASSAGPLDQPQHF.

This clone was recorded only once. Other nucleotide sequences from this sample produce the same CDR3. V usage is TRBV5-4 and J usage is TRBJ2-3; the match to TRBD2 covers 10 bases. Trimming cost V 0 bases and J 1 base; bases outside gene matches: 2. The CDR3 is made up of 16 amino acids. Germline CDR1 is SGHNT and CDR2 is YYREEE (reference sequence). CDR3 amino acids: CASSLGLAGGTDTQYF. The CDR3 nucleotides read TGTGCCAGCAGCTTGGGGCTAGCGGGGGGCACAGATACGCAGTATTTT.

In its sample, this clone was seen a few times. As DNA, the CDR3 is TGTGCCAGCTCACCACCCGGGACTAGGGAAGCAGATACGCAGTATTTT. It is translated as CASSPPGTREADTQYF. The chain uses TRBV18 and TRBJ2-3, with 8 bases lining up with TRBD2. V gave up 0 bases and J gave up 4 bases; unmatched junction bases: 6. CDR1 is KGHSH and CDR2 is LQKENI in the germline V gene. The CDR3 extends over 16 amino acids.

The chain carries TRBV28 and TRBJ1-1; possible D gene TRBD1, 5 bases. V lost 3 bases and J lost 3, with 11 bases in between. The CDR3 spans 14 residues. Germline V gene data show CDR1 as MDHEN and CDR2 as SYDVKM. CDR3 sequence reads: CASSFTGGYTEAFF. The CDR3 DNA is TGTGCCAGCAGTTTTACCGGGGGGTACACTGAAGCTTTCTTT.

The J gene is TRBJ1-3, the V gene TRBV5-1; no firm D call. Trimming removed 3 bases from V and 4 bases from J, with 14 bases in between. The CDR3 spans 15 residues. CDR1 and CDR2 (germline): SGHRS, YFSETQ. The CDR3 region is CASSSTGGSGNTIYF. The CDR3 DNA reads TGCGCCAGCAGCTCGACCGGCGGCTCAGGAAACACCATATATTTT.

This clone is termed medium-sized. The genes are TRBV4-1 and TRBJ2-7, with 7 bases fitting TRBD2. Germline CDR1 MGHRA, CDR2 YSYEKL. This CDR3 is built from 16 residues. V trimming: 0 bases; J trimming: 3 bases; junction bases outside the gene matches: 8. The CDR3 nucleotides read TGCGCCAGCAGCCAAGAGGGGGGGACGGCTAGCTACGAGCAGTACTTC. It translates to CASSQEGGTASYEQYF.

The chain joins TRBV19 to TRBJ2-1; 7 bases map to TRBD1. This CDR3 has 16 residues. Germline V CDR1 and CDR2: LNHDA, SQIVND (reference sequence). V lost 6 bases, J lost 0 bases, and 8 bases stayed unmatched. The CDR3 DNA reads TGTGCCAGTAGGAGCAGGGACAGCTACTCCTACAATGAGCAGTTCTTC. This codes for CASRSRDSYSYNEQFF.

V usage is TRBV5-5 and J usage is TRBJ1-4; a weak D match, TRBD1 (6 bases). Trimming left V 4 bases short and J 8 bases short, with 15 bases between. Germline CDR1 is SGHKS and CDR2 is YYEKEE (reference sequence). The CDR3 length is 14 residues. Here the CDR3 reads CASSLPGVGEKLFF. For the CDR3, the DNA is TGTGCCAGCAGCCTGCCAGGGGTAGGCGAAAAACTGTTTTTT.

The chain combines TRBV14 with TRBJ1-2; D unclear. Germline values: CDR1 SGHDN, CDR2 FVKESK. The V and J ends lost 4 bases and 5 bases respectively, with 11 bases between them. This CDR3 is 13 amino acids long. CDR3 coding DNA: TGTGCCAGCAGCCTGGGGAGAGTGTATGGCTACACCTTC. Protein sequence: CASSLGRVYGYTF.

The chain is built from TRBV9 and TRBJ1-1; 7 bases align to TRBD1. Germline V CDR1 and CDR2: SGDLS, YYNGEE. The V and J ends lost 3 bases and 2 bases, in that order; junction bases with no gene match: 7. This CDR3 has 15 residues. In DNA, the CDR3 is TGTGCCAGCAGCGCGACACAGGGGCGCAACACTGAAGCTTTCTTT. Translated: CASSATQGRNTEAFF.

J is TRBJ2-1 and V is TRBV11-3, with TRBD1 matching 8 bases. CDR1 and CDR2 (germline): SGHNT, YENEEA. The CDR3 contains 15 residues. V shed 8 bases, J shed 0 bases, and the junction held 6 bases outside the gene matches. CDR3: CASFYQGASYNEQFF. The CDR3 coding sequence is TGTGCCAGCTTCTACCAGGGGGCCTCCTACAATGAGCAGTTCTTC.

The V and J genes are TRBV29-1 and TRBJ2-4, with D perhaps matching TRBD2 (6 bases). V dropped 8 bases and J dropped 8 bases, with 13 bases sitting between them. The CDR3 contains 11 residues. Germline V gives CDR1 SQVTM, CDR2 ANQGSEA. CDR3 sequence reads: CSLVVADIQYF. The CDR3 region has the DNA TGCAGCCTCGTTGTAGCGGACATTCAGTACTTC.

The V gene is TRBV4-3, the J gene TRBJ2-1; no reliable D call. CDR1 is LGHNA and CDR2 is YSLEER in the germline V gene. V dropped 0 bases and J dropped 4 bases, with 7 bases sitting between them. The CDR3 runs 14 residues. The CDR3 bases are TGCGCCAGCAGCCAAGATTCTCGGTACAATGAGCAGTTCTTC. This encodes CASSQDSRYNEQFF.

J is TRBJ1-3 and V is TRBV7-2; no reliable D call. The CDR3 extends over 17 amino acids. Germline CDR1 and CDR2: SGHTA and FQGNSA. The V end was cut by 4 bases, the J end by 1 base, with 17 bases between. The CDR3 coding sequence is TGTGCCAGCAGCTCCCCGCGGGAGGGCCTGTCTGGAAACACCATATATTTT. It specifies CASSSPREGLSGNTIYF. The full variable domain, rest sourced from reference TRBV7-2 and TRBJ1-3, is GAGVSQSPSNKVTEKGKDVELRCDPISGHTALYWYRQSLGQGLEFLIYFQGNSAPDKSGLPSDRFSAERTGGSVSTLTIQRTQQEDSAVYLCASSSPREGLSGNTIYFGEGSWLTVV.

This clone was seen a single time. The genes are TRBV16 and TRBJ1-4, with 8 bases aligning to TRBD1. The CDR3 length is 14 residues. Germline V CDR1 and CDR2: KGHSY, FQNENV. Trimming cost V 2 bases and J 7 bases; bases outside gene matches: 3. This CDR3 is CASSQGQGSEKLFF. CDR3 coding DNA: TGTGCCAGCAGCCAAGGACAGGGAAGTGAAAAACTGTTTTTT. The full variable domain, completed using reference TRBV16 and TRBJ1-4, is GEEVAQTPKHLVRGEGQKAKLYCAPIKGHSYVFWYQQVLKNEFKFLISFQNENVFDETGMPKERFSAKCLPNSPCSLEIQATKLEDSAVYFCASSQGQGSEKLFFGSGTQLSVL.

The rearrangement links TRBV9 to TRBJ2-1; unclear D gene. The length of the CDR3 is 14 residues. Trimming removed 0 bases from V and 9 bases from J, with 13 bases in between. CDR1 and CDR2 from the germline V gene are SGDLS and YYNGEE. CDR3: CASSVDPSNLEQFF. CDR3 sequence (DNA): TGTGCCAGCAGCGTAGATCCTAGTAATCTTGAGCAGTTCTTC.

The chain links TRBV19 to TRBJ1-1, with 8 bases matching TRBD1. Germline CDR1 reads LNHDA; CDR2 reads SQIVND (reference sequence). V dropped 10 bases and J dropped 0; count of bases not matched to a gene: 7. CDR3 length: 14 residues. CDR3: CATGATGVNTEAFF. In DNA, the CDR3 is TGTGCCACCGGAGCGACAGGGGTGAACACTGAAGCTTTCTTT. The variable domain in full, completed from reference TRBV19 and TRBJ1-1, reads DGGITQSPKYLFRKEGQNVTLSCEQNLNHDAMYWYRQDPGQGLRLIYYSQIVNDFQKGDIAEGYSVSREKKESFPLTVTSAQKNPTAFYLCATGATGVNTEAFFGQGTRLTVV.

This chain links TRBV5-1 with TRBJ1-1; possible D gene TRBD1, 5 bases. With 0 bases removed from V and 6 bases from J, the gap between germline ends came to 12 bases. Germline CDR1 is SGHRS and CDR2 is YFSETQ. CDR3 length equals 14 residues. The CDR3 sequence: CASSLVEGRAEAFF. The DNA for the CDR3 is TGCGCCAGCAGCTTGGTTGAGGGGAGGGCTGAAGCTTTCTTT.

The V gene is TRBV3-1 (or the pseudogene TRBV3-2), the J gene TRBJ2-5; TRBD2 is a possible D gene (5 bases). CDR1 is LGHDT, CDR2 YNNKEL, per germline (reference sequence). The CDR3 is 13 residues long. Between the trimmed V and J ends, which lost 5 bases and 1 base, there was a span of 8 bases. The CDR3: CASSSGFQETQYF. DNA for the CDR3: TGTGCCAGCAGCTCGGGGTTCCAAGAGACCCAGTACTTC.

The chain uses TRBV6-6 and TRBJ2-3; a possible D gene is TRBD2 (5 bases). Germline V gene lookup returns CDR1 MNHNY and CDR2 SVGAGI (reference sequence). This CDR3 has 15 residues. V shed 5 bases and J shed 0 bases, with 12 bases lying between them. CDR3 region: CASSRGSSSTDTQYF. As DNA, the CDR3 is TGTGCCAGCAGTCGCGGGTCATCTAGCACAGATACGCAGTATTTT.

The rearrangement links TRBV7-8 to TRBJ1-1, with 7 bases lining up with TRBD1. Losses at the gene ends were 4 bases for V and 5 bases for J; bases not matched to a gene: 10. CDR1 SGHVS and CDR2 FQNEAQ come from the germline V gene. This CDR3 spans 15 amino acids. The DNA for the CDR3 is TGTGCCAGCAGCTCTGTCCTGGGGACAGTTACTGAAGCTTTCTTT. As protein: CASSSVLGTVTEAFF.